A single TCR beta chain is shown here with its context. The sample is drawn from a study of CD8 T cells in Susac syndrome. After extraction with the RNeasy kit, 0.5 to 1 ug of the RNA was reverse transcribed using random hexamers. TCRdb re-derived calls from the immunoSEQ multiplex PCR reads in MiXCR, one entry per CDR3 protein. The profile covers some 400,000 distinct CDR3 sequences, with around 83% appearing a single time and about 0.12% taken by the ten largest. The CD8+ and CD4+ T cells were negatively isolated, with the TEMRA cells enriched by FACS. This CDR3 has 19 residues. Germline trimming cut 4 bases from V and 1 base from J; bases unmatched to any gene: 17. Germline CDR1 is MNHEY and CDR2 is SMNVEV (reference sequence).

Sequencing input: CD8+ T cells from PBMCs. The source is a human donor with multiple sclerosis. The chain couples TRBV27 to TRBJ2-3, with TRBD1 matching 7 bases. CDR3 in amino acids: CASSSTGTFLAFGTDTQYF. The CDR3 DNA sequence: TGTGCCAGCAGTTCGACAGGGACGTTCTTGGCTTTCGGCACAGATACGCAGTATTTT.